One and the same sample provided the 32 T cell receptor beta chains below, sequenced in a study of CD8 T cells in ankylosing spondylitis. MiXCR, applied by TCRdb to the 5' RACE reads, yields one record per CDR3 protein. The sample lists 180,000 or so distinct CDR3 sequences; around 10% were seen once. The source material was blood, either unsorted or a sorted T cell fraction (not recorded which). The receptors derive from a male donor with ankylosing spondylitis or in good health (not recorded which).

In its sample, this clonotype was seen many times. This chain joins TRBV20-1 and TRBJ2-3, with TRBD2 matching 9 bases. V lost 0 bases to trimming and J lost 2 bases; unmatched junction nucleotides: 6. The length of the CDR3 is 16 residues. Germline loops: CDR1 DFQATT, CDR2 SNEGSKA (reference sequence). Here the CDR3 reads CSARDRLAGFTDTQYF. As DNA, the CDR3 is TGCAGTGCTAGAGATAGGCTAGCGGGATTCACAGATACGCAGTATTTT.

This clonotype was detected ten times or more. For the CDR3, the DNA is TGTGCCAGCAGTTACTCGCTAGCGGGAGACAATGAGCAGTTCTTC. Protein sequence: CASSYSLAGDNEQFF. This chain uses TRBV6-2 or TRBV6-3 with TRBJ2-1, with 10 nucleotides matching TRBD2. The CDR3 sequence is 15 residues long. CDR1 MNHEY and CDR2 SVGEGT come from the germline V gene. V was pared by 0 bases and J by 5 bases, with 1 base of the junction left unmatched.

This clonotype was found many times. The chain is built from TRBV3-1 and TRBJ2-1; D gene uncertain. This CDR3 has 11 amino acids. V was trimmed by 3 bases and J by 5 bases, leaving 2 bases between them. Germline V lookup: CDR1 LGHDT, CDR2 YNNKEL (reference sequence). CDR3 sequence (DNA): TGTGCCAGCAGCCATGACAATGAGCAGTTCTTC. This encodes CASSHDNEQFF.

This clonotype was seen repeatedly, ten times or more. An end of the junction differs from the germline gene, which may be a read error. J is TRBJ2-1 and V is TRBV9; D gene uncertain. This CDR3 has 13 residues. In germline, CDR1 is SGDLS, CDR2 YYNGEE. The CDR3 DNA reads as TGTACCAGCAGCCCTACTGTGAGGAATGAGCAGTTCTTC. Encoded protein: CTSSPTVRNEQFF.

The table lists this clonotype with many counts. The J gene is TRBJ2-3, the V gene TRBV24-1; 8 nucleotides line up with TRBD1. J gave up 5 bases and V 4 bases, and 4 bases lay outside the gene matches. The CDR3 spans 14 residues. Germline CDR1 KGHDR, CDR2 SFDVKD. CDR3 region: CATSDRGPEDTQYF. As DNA, the CDR3 is TGTGCCACCAGTGACAGGGGGCCTGAAGATACGCAGTATTTT.

In its sample, this clonotype was seen a few times. V is TRBV18 and J is TRBJ2-3; possibly TRBD1 for D (5 bases). CDR1 is KGHSH and CDR2 is LQKENI in the germline V gene. The CDR3 loop spans 17 amino acids. V was trimmed by 6 bases and J by 0 bases, leaving 19 bases between them. The CDR3 DNA reads TGTGCCAGCTCGCCAACTTTTGGGGCCACTAGCACAGATACGCAGTATTTT. Its translation is CASSPTFGATSTDTQYF.

This clonotype was seen repeatedly, ten times or more. The chain uses TRBV20-1 and TRBJ1-6; TRBD1 is a possible D gene (6 bases). With 4 bases removed from V and 0 bases from J, the gap between germline ends came to 13 bases. This CDR3 spans 16 amino acids. Germline V gene sequence: CDR1 DFQATT, CDR2 SNEGSKA (reference sequence). In DNA form, the CDR3 reads TGCAGTGCTAAGGAGGGGGAACGCTCCTATAATTCACCCCTCCACTTT. Its translation is CSAKEGERSYNSPLHF.

This clonotype was counted ten times or more. V usage is TRBV20-1 and J usage is TRBJ1-2, with D maybe TRBD1 (5 bases). The germline V gene encodes CDR1 DFQATT and CDR2 SNEGSKA (reference sequence). The CDR3 is 15 amino acids. Trimming removed 2 bases from V and 8 bases from J, with 21 bases in between. CDR3 amino acids: CSARRGDRGIGGYTF. The CDR3 DNA reads TGCAGTGCTAGACGAGGTGACAGAGGGATCGGGGGCTACACCTTC.

This clonotype has a count of ten or more. The chain recombines TRBV29-1 with TRBJ2-1, with D possibly TRBD2 on 6 matching bases. From germline, CDR1 is SQVTM and CDR2 ANQGSEA. Trimming removed 4 bases at V and 3 bases at J, with 13 bases between. This CDR3 has 14 residues. The CDR3 DNA reads TGCAGCGTTGCCCCGTGGGAGGTCTACAATGAGCAGTTCTTC. Its protein product is CSVAPWEVYNEQFF.

This clonotype was seen at least ten times. This chain joins TRBV12-3 or TRBV12-4 and TRBJ2-3; 12 bases fit TRBD2. The CDR3 contains 16 residues. V was clipped by 4 bases and J by 2 bases; unmatched bases: 4. The CDR3 spells CASSSGLAGNTDTQYF. In DNA, the CDR3 is TGTGCCAGCAGTTCGGGACTAGCGGGTAACACAGATACGCAGTATTTT.

The chain uses TRBV11-2 and TRBJ1-1, with 7 bases that match TRBD1. The CDR3 extends over 14 amino acids. After removal of 4 bases from V and 3 bases from J, the junction contained 5 bases not matched to a gene. The germline CDR1 and CDR2 sequences are SGHAT and FQNNGV. The CDR3 spells CASSSTQGYTEAFF. The CDR3 DNA reads as TGTGCCAGCAGCTCTACACAGGGGTACACTGAAGCTTTCTTT.

This clonotype was seen ten or more times. This chain links TRBV10-3 with TRBJ2-7; TRBD1 matches 7 bases. This CDR3 comprises 11 residues. The germline V gene encodes CDR1 ENHRY and CDR2 SYGVKD. Germline trimming cut 10 bases from V and 5 bases from J; bases unmatched to any gene: 5. CDR3: CATTGSHEQYF. Written as DNA, the CDR3 is TGTGCCACGACAGGGAGCCACGAGCAGTACTTC.

The rearrangement uses TRBV3-1 and TRBJ2-5, with TRBD1 as a possible D gene (6 bases). The V end lost 5 bases, the J end lost 3 bases, and 10 bases lay between the germline ends. Germline V gene lookup returns CDR1 LGHDT and CDR2 YNNKEL (reference sequence). The CDR3 sequence is 13 residues long. The CDR3 loop is CASSDRPKETQYF. The CDR3 DNA sequence: TGTGCCAGCAGCGACAGGCCCAAAGAGACCCAGTACTTC.

This chain connects TRBV27 to TRBJ1-4; D is undetermined. Germline lookup yields CDR1 MNHEY and CDR2 SMNVEV (reference sequence). This CDR3 is 12 amino acids long. The V end lost 7 bases, the J end lost 8 bases, and 11 bases lay between the germline ends. DNA of the CDR3: TGTGCCAGCAAGCCACCCGGCGAAAAACTGTTTTTT. Translated, it gives CASKPPGEKLFF. The full variable domain, with the rest looked up from reference TRBV27 and TRBJ1-4, is EAQVTQNPRYLITVTGKKLTVTCSQNMNHEYMSWYRQDPGLGLRQIYYSMNVEVTDKGDVPEGYKVSRKEKRNFPLILESPSPNQTSLYFCASKPPGEKLFFGSGTQLSVL.

This clonotype has ten or more counts. The V gene is TRBV12-3 or TRBV12-4, the J gene TRBJ1-3; no clear D gene. There are 15 residues in the CDR3. V lost 7 bases and J lost 0, with 13 bases in between. CDR3 DNA sequence: TGTGCCAGCATCCTCTTGGGGTCCTCTGGAAACACCATATATTTT. This sequence encodes CASILLGSSGNTIYF.

In this sample, this clonotype turned up a few times. The CDR3 nucleotides read TGCGCCAGCAGCGTCGGACGGTCGCAAGCTTTCTTT. It encodes CASSVGRSQAFF. This sequence joins TRBV5-1 and TRBJ1-1; no clear D. Per germline, CDR1 SGHRS and CDR2 YFSETQ. This CDR3 is 12 amino acids long. V lost 4 bases and J 9 bases, leaving 13 bases between the germline ends.

This clonotype was detected ten times or more. The chain combines TRBV6-1 with TRBJ1-1, with unresolved D. Looked up from germline, CDR1 is MNHNS and CDR2 is SASEGT. Trimming shortened V by 5 bases and J by 0 bases, and 19 bases separated the two germline ends. The CDR3 covers 17 residues. The CDR3 protein is CASSTPSGGSMNTEAFF. CDR3 in DNA: TGTGCCAGCAGTACCCCCTCGGGAGGATCCATGAACACTGAAGCTTTCTTT.

This clonotype was seen only a few times. The DNA of the CDR3 is TGTGCCAGCAGCTTGGGCGGAGGGGCGCCCTACGAGCAGTACTTC. As protein: CASSLGGGAPYEQYF. The V gene is TRBV5-5, the J gene TRBJ2-7, with D maybe TRBD2 (6 bases). Germline V gene lookup returns CDR1 SGHKS and CDR2 YYEKEE (reference sequence). Trimming pared 0 bases from V and 2 bases from J, leaving 12 bases between. The CDR3 spans 15 residues.

This clonotype was seen many times. The chain has TRBV20-1 and TRBJ2-1; 9 positions agree with TRBD2. Germline V gene lookup returns CDR1 DFQATT and CDR2 SNEGSKA (reference sequence). J was trimmed by 9 bases and V by 0 bases; bases with no gene match: 9. This CDR3 is 15 amino acids long. CDR3 bases: TGCAGTGCTAGAGATAGCGCTAGCGGGAAGGGTGAGCAGTTCTTC. It yields the protein CSARDSASGKGEQFF.

The V call is TRBV5-1, the J call TRBJ2-2; TRBD2 agrees at 11 bases. The CDR3 is 16 amino acids. The germline CDR1 and CDR2 sequences are SGHRS and YFSETQ. The J segment lost 0 bases and the V segment lost 4 bases, leaving 2 bases of the junction unmatched. CDR3 region: CASSPSGGTNTGELFF. DNA for the CDR3: TGCGCCAGCAGCCCTAGCGGGGGGACGAACACCGGGGAGCTGTTTTTT.

This clonotype was seen many times. The chain has TRBV20-1 and TRBJ1-2; D may be TRBD1 (6 bases). CDR3 length: 16 residues. The germline V gene encodes CDR1 DFQATT and CDR2 SNEGSKA (reference sequence). Between the trimmed V and J ends, which lost 1 base and 4 bases, there was a span of 19 bases. The CDR3 protein is CSARAGDLGRGYGYTF. CDR3 coding DNA: TGCAGTGCTAGAGCAGGGGACCTGGGTCGAGGCTATGGCTACACCTTC.

This chain uses TRBV28 with TRBJ1-3, with 7 bases that match TRBD1. Trimming took 6 bases from V and 9 from J; bases not matched to a gene: 11. The CDR3 sequence is 14 residues long. In germline, CDR1 is MDHEN, CDR2 SYDVKM. The chain's CDR3 is CASRAPDREGTIYF. For the CDR3, the DNA is TGTGCCAGCAGGGCCCCTGACAGGGAGGGCACCATATATTTT.

About this clonotype itself: It may be a read error: a sequence one base away is much more abundant. The chain employs TRBV10-3 and TRBJ2-2, with 10 bases fitting TRBD1. The CDR3 loop spans 15 amino acids. V gave up 8 bases and J gave up 7 bases; unmatched junction bases: 10. Germline V CDR1 and CDR2: ENHRY, SYGVKD. DNA for the CDR3: TGTGCCATCGGGAGACAGGGGGCGTATGGCGGGGAGCTGTTTTTT. Encoded protein: CAIGRQGAYGGELFF.

This clonotype has ten or more counts. This chain joins TRBV11-2 and TRBJ1-1; weak D call: TRBD1 (5 bases). There are 14 residues in the CDR3. Trimming shortened V by 2 bases and J by 2 bases, and 9 bases separated the two germline ends. Looked up from germline, CDR1 is SGHAT and CDR2 is FQNNGV. The CDR3 reads CASSLRRGNTEAFF. CDR3 nucleotides: TGTGCCAGCAGCTTAAGGCGGGGCAACACTGAAGCTTTCTTT.

The V call is TRBV11-3, the J call TRBJ2-1; 7 bases fit TRBD2. The CDR3 has 15 residues. Germline CDR1 reads SGHNT; CDR2 reads YENEEA. Trimming at V came to 5 bases and at J to 5 bases, leaving 9 bases not matched to a gene. The CDR3 DNA reads as TGTGCCAGCAGCGCTAGCGGTCCTACCCACAATGAGCAGTTCTTC. This sequence encodes CASSASGPTHNEQFF.

CDR3 region: CASSPSVVSGELFF. The CDR3 DNA follows: TGTGCCAGCAGCCCGTCGGTGGTCTCCGGGGAGCTGTTTTTT. The J gene is TRBJ2-2, the V gene TRBV4-2; the D is unclear. This CDR3 is built from 14 residues. V lost 4 bases, J lost 6 bases, and 12 bases lay in between. The germline V gene encodes CDR1 LGHNA and CDR2 YNFKEQ.

The gene calls are TRBV11-2 and TRBJ2-7; TRBD1 aligns across 8 bases. This CDR3 is built from 16 residues. CDR1 and CDR2 (germline): SGHAT, FQNNGV. V was clipped by 5 bases and J by 1 base; unmatched bases: 10. The CDR3 sequence is CASSPRTGRDSYEQYF. For the CDR3, the DNA is TGTGCCAGCAGCCCCCGGACAGGGCGAGATTCCTACGAGCAGTACTTC.

Only a few counts were recorded for this clonotype. This chain links TRBV12-3 or TRBV12-4 with TRBJ2-7; TRBD1 matches 10 bases. The length of the CDR3 is 14 residues. The trim removed 7 bases at V and 6 bases at J, leaving 9 bases unmatched. For the CDR3, the DNA is TGTGCCAGCACTCTCCGGGACAGGGGACGCGAGCAGTACTTC. Amino acids: CASTLRDRGREQYF.

The chain joins TRBV7-7 to TRBJ2-2; D might be TRBD1 (5 bases). CDR1 is SSHAT and CDR2 is FNYEAQ in the germline V gene (reference sequence). CDR3 size: 15 residues. V lost 5 bases and J lost 1, with 11 bases in between. CDR3 residues: CASSQGTGNTGELFF. The CDR3 DNA reads as TGTGCCAGCAGCCAAGGCACAGGGAACACCGGGGAGCTGTTTTTT.

This clonotype was counted many times. The rearrangement joins TRBV19 to TRBJ2-3; D might be TRBD1 (6 bases). There are 13 residues in the CDR3. The germline gives CDR1 LNHDA, CDR2 SQIVND (reference sequence). V dropped 7 bases and J dropped 9 bases, with 17 bases sitting between them. CDR3 in DNA: TGTGCCAGTACGAAGGGGATGGGACACACGCAGTATTTT. Protein sequence: CASTKGMGHTQYF.

In this sample, this clonotype turned up many times. The gene calls are TRBV29-1 and TRBJ2-5; D may match TRBD1 or TRBD2 (5 bases each). Germline CDR1 reads SQVTM; CDR2 reads ANQGSEA. V was shortened by 7 bases and J by 6 bases, with 9 bases between the two germline ends. This CDR3 is built from 10 residues. DNA of the CDR3: TGCAGCGCGGGGCAGCAGACCCAGTACTTC. This encodes CSAGQQTQYF.

This clonotype came up many times. The V call is TRBV20-1, the J call TRBJ2-3; TRBD2 matches at 12 bases. The CDR3 is 15 amino acids. The trim removed 6 bases at V and 2 bases at J, leaving 6 bases unmatched. Germline V gene data show CDR1 as DFQATT and CDR2 as SNEGSKA (reference sequence). The CDR3 here is CSATGTSGYTDTQYF. In nucleotides, the CDR3 is TGCAGTGCAACCGGGACTAGCGGGTACACAGATACGCAGTATTTT.